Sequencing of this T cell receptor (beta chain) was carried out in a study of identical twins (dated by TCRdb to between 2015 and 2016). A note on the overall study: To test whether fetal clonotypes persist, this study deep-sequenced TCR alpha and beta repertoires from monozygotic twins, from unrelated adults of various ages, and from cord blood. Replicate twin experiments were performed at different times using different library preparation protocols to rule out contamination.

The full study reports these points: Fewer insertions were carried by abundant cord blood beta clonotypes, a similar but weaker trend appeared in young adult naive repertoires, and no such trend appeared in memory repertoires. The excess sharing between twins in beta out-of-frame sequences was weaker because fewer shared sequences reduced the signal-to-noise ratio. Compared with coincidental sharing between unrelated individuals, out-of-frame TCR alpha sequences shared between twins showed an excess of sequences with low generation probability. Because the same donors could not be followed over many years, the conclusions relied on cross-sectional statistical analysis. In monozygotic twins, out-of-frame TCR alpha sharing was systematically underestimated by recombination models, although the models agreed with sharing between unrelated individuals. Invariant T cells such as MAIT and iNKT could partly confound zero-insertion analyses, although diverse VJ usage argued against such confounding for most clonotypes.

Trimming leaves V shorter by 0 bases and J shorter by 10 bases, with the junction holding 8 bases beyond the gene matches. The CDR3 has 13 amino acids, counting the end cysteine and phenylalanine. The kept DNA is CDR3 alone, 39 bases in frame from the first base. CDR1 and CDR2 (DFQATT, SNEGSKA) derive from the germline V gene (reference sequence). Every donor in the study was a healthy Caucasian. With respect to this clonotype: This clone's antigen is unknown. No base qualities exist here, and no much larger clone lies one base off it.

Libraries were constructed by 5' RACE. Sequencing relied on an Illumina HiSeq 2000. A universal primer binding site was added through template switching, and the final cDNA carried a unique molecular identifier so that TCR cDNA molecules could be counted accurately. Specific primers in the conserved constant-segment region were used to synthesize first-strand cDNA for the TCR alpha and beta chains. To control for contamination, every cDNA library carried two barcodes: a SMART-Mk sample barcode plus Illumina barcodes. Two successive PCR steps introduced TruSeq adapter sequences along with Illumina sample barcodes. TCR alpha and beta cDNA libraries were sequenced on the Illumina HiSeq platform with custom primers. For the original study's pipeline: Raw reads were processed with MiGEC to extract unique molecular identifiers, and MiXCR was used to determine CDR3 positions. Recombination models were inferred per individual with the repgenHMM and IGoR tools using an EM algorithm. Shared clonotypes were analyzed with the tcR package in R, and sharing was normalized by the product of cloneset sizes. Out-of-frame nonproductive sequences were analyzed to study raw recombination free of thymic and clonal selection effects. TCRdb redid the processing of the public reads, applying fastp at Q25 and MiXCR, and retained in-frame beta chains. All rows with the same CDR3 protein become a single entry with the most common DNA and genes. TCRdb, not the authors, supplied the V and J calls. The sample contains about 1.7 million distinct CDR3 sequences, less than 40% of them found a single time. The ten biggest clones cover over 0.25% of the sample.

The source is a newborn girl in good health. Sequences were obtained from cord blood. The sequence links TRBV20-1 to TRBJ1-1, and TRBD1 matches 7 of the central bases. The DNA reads TGCAGTGCTAGAGATCGACAGGGCCGGGGAGCTTTCTTT. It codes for CSARDRQGRGAFF.